This TCR beta chain was sequenced for a study of blood T cell repertoires in COVID-19. Whole-study context: Sites across the United States, Italy and Spain contributed samples from acute and convalescent COVID-19. T cells, B-cell-depleted T cells, or PBMCs supplied cDNA or gDNA.

Study processing details: Scientists estimated how many nucleated cells there were by amplifying reference gene primers. Clones were sequenced by immunoSEQ multiplex PCR, and TCRdb holds only the in-frame ones, with some missing. D and trimming come from the DNA, and the V and J calls and clone size come from that table. This sample carries around 60,000 clones, about four fifths of them seen once, and the ten largest clones take 3% to 4.5%. The V end was cut by 4 bases, the J end by 4 bases, with 17 bases between. The germline V gene encodes CDR1 SNHLY and CDR2 FYNNEI. The CDR3 extends over 16 amino acids.

The source of this sequence is a woman over 75 with acute or convalescent COVID-19. The sample taken for sequencing was peripheral blood. The chain combines TRBV2 with TRBJ1-3; no clear D. The CDR3 sequence is CASSGTGVRTGNTIYF. In DNA, the CDR3 is TGTGCCAGCAGTGGGACCGGGGTACGAACAGGAAACACCATATATTTT.